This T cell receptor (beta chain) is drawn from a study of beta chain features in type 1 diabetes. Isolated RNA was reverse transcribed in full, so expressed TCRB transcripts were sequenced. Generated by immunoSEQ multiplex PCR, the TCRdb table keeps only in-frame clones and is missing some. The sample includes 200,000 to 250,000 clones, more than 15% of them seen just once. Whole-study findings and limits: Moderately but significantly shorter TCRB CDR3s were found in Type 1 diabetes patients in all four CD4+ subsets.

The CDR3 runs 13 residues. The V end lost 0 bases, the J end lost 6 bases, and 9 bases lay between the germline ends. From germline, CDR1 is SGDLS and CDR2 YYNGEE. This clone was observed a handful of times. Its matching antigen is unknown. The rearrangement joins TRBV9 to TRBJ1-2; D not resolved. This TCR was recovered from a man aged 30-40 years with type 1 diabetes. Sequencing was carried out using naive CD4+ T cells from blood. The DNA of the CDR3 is TGTGCCAGCAGCGTAGCTACAACGGATGGCTACACCTTC. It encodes CASSVATTDGYTF.